This TCR beta chain was sequenced for a study of CD8 T cells in Susac syndrome. To note about this clonotype: Antigen specificity is unknown.

CDR3 length: 15 residues. Germline V gene lookup returns CDR1 MDHEN and CDR2 SYDVKM. The germline V and J ends were trimmed by 4 bases and 1 base, with 13 bases remaining between them. The sequenced target, TCR beta, came from blood CD8+ and CD4+ T cells. The multiple sclerosis controls were treatment-naive patients affected by stable or active relapsing-remitting disease. Study-wide results and caveats: Regarding the TCR sequencing and HLA analysis, the study admitted that a relatively small number of individuals were involved.

Random hexamers were used to reverse transcribe an amount of roughly 0.5 to 1 ug RNA. Amplification of TCR beta CDR3 by immunoSEQ multiplex PCR spanned 54 Vbeta and 13 Jbeta. TCRdb itself ran the immunoSEQ multiplex PCR reads through MiXCR, one entry per CDR3 protein. The sample carries some 190,000 distinct CDR3 sequences, 95% recorded once. The receptor was isolated from a human donor with multiple sclerosis. The chain uses TRBV28 and TRBJ1-2; D not resolved. Specimen: CD4+ T cells from PBMCs. CDR3 bases: TGTGCCAGCAGTTCCACTGGGCAGCTTAACTATGGCTACACCTTC. Amino acid sequence: CASSSTGQLNYGYTF.